This T cell receptor (beta chain) was obtained from a study of T cell responses to AZD1222 COVID-19 vaccine. Background on the study: Second doses that came at about 4 or about 12 weeks were put together. Points from the study as a whole: Baseline seropositives among AZD1222 recipients totaled only 5 to 7. Spike as a whole was targeted by vaccine-associated CD4 TCRs, dominant at 160-218 and 743-854.

Produced via immunoSEQ multiplex PCR; TCRdb's table is partial and in-frame only. The sample consists of under 140,000 clones, around 90% of them appearing once. As for this clone: Antigen: not known.

Germline CDR1 is SGHRS and CDR2 is YFSETQ. The CDR3 covers 13 residues. Trimming removed 0 bases at V and 10 bases at J, with 11 bases between. The clonotype originates from an adult in good health. The chain joins TRBV5-1 to TRBJ2-1; TRBD1 is a possible D gene (5 bases). Sample: peripheral blood, taken on day 0 of AZD1222 vaccination. CDR3 in amino acids: CASSLEQGREQFF. The CDR3 DNA follows: TGCGCCAGCAGCTTGGAGCAGGGCAGGGAGCAGTTCTTC.